This section outlines one T cell receptor (beta chain) sequence together with its context. Its antigen is unknown. The sample comes from a study of vaccination and CD4 T cells after COVID-19. Whole-study context: Two of the convalescents were Hispanic, and convalescents were six males and four females.

General study results and limits: Convalescent patients had 304 of 307 vaccine-specific clones showing spike mono-reactivity.

J lost 3 bases, V lost 4 bases, and 4 bases had no gene match. CDR1 is DFQATT, CDR2 SNEGSKA, per germline (reference sequence). CDR3 size: 13 residues. Indicated treatment: approximately 9-day PBMC culture with coronavirus spike peptide pools or control peptides (ViraFEST assay). Samples of CD4+ T cells were obtained from the unexposed donor before the COVID-19 pandemic (2011-2018). Peptide-pool expansion of antigen-specific T cells preceded TCR sequencing in ViraFEST. Cultured CD4+ T cells had their DNA profiled by the Oncomine TCR Beta short-read assay. Cultured CD4+ T cells yielded the extracted genomic DNA. TCRdb reanalysed the PCR reads using MiXCR and keeps one entry per CDR3 protein. The table lists some 7,400 distinct CDR3 sequences, 30% to 40% of them singletons.

The sequence came from a human donor in good health. Input material: CD4+ T cells from blood, cultured in vitro. The chain uses TRBV20-1 and TRBJ2-3, with 7 bases fitting TRBD2. In DNA form, the CDR3 reads TGCAGTGCTACCGGGACTATAACAGATACGCAGTATTTT. This sequence encodes CSATGTITDTQYF.